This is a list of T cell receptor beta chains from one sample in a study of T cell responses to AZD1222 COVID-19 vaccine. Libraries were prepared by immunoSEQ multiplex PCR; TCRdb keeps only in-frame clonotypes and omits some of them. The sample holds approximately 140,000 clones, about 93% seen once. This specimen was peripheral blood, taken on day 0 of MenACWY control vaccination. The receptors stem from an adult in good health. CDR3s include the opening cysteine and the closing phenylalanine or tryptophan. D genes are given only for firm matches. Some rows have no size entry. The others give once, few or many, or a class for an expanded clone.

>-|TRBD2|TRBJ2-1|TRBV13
TGTGCCAGCAGCTTAGCGGGAGGGCCCTCCTACAATGAGCAGTTCTTC
CASSLAGGPSYNEQFF
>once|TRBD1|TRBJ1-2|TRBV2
TGTGCCAGCGGGAGGGACAGCCAATTCTATGGCTACACCTTC
CASGRDSQFYGYTF
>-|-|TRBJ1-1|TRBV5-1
TGCGCCAGCAGGGCCGCCCGGGGCACTGAAGCTTTCTTT
CASRAARGTEAFF
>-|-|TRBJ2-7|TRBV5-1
TGCGCCAGCAGCACGCGCGGGGGCCCCCCCTACGAGCAGTACTTC
CASSTRGGPPYEQYF
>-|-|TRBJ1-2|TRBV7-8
TGTGCCAGCAGCTTTGGGGGGACGGCTTCTAACTATGGCTACACCTTC
CASSFGGTASNYGYTF
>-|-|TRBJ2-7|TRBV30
TGTGCCTGGAGTGTACAGACCCTCAGGGTGGCCTTCTACGAGCAGTACTTC
CAWSVQTLRVAFYEQYF
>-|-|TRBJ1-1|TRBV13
TGTGCCAGCACCCAAAGGGGACCCATAATGAACACTGAAGCTTTCTTT
CASTQRGPIMNTEAFF
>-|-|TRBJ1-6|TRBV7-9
TGTGCCAGCAGCTCCACCTCGCGGGCATCACCCCTCCACTTT
CASSSTSRASPLHF
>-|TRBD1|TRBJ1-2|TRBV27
TGTGCCAGCAGCAGGGACAGGAGGTATGGCTACACCTTC
CASSRDRRYGYTF
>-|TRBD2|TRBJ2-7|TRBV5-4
TGTGCCAGCAGCCCGGGACTAGCGGGAGTGAAGCAGTACTTC
CASSPGLAGVKQYF
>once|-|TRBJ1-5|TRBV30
TGTGCCTGGAGCGCCGGGGACTATAGCAATCAGCCCCAGCATTTT
CAWSAGDYSNQPQHF
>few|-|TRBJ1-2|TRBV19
TGTGCCAGTAGTATCGCTCAGCGACTTAACTATGGCTACACCTTC
CASSIAQRLNYGYTF
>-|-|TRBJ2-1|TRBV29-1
TGCAGCGCCAACAGGGTACTGGGCAATGAGCAGTTCTTC
CSANRVLGNEQFF
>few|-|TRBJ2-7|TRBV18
TGTGCCAGCTCCACCAGCGTCTCTCGTGGGGCAAACGAGCAGTACTTC
CASSTSVSRGANEQYF
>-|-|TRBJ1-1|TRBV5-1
TGCGCCAGCAGCTTGGTTGCAGCGAACACTGAAGCTTTCTTT
CASSLVAANTEAFF
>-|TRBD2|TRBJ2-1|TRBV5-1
TGCGCCAGCAGCGGGCCTTTAGCGGGGTTCAATGAGCAGTTCTTC
CASSGPLAGFNEQFF
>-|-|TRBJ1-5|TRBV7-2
TGTGCCAGCAGCTTATCAACGGGAAATCAGCCCCAGCATTTT
CASSLSTGNQPQHF
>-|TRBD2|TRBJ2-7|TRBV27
TGTGCCAGCAGTGCGTCCTCTAGCGGCCAAAACTACGAGCAGTACTTC
CASSASSSGQNYEQYF
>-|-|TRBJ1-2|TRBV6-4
TGTGCCAGCAGTGACTCAACAGGGACCGTGGGTGGCTACACCTTC
CASSDSTGTVGGYTF
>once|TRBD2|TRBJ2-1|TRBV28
TGTGCCAGCTTATCTTCCGCGGGAGGGCTGGTTGAGCAGTTCTTC
CASLSSAGGLVEQFF
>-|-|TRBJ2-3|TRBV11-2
TGTGCCAGCAGCTTAGTTGCCAGGTTGGGCCGTTTTGATACGCAGTATTTT
CASSLVARLGRFDTQYF
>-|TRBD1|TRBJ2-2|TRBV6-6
TGTGCCAGCAGTTACTCGGACAGGGGGCCCGGGGAGCTGTTTTTT
CASSYSDRGPGELFF
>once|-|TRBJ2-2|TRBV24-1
TGTGCCACCAGTGATTTGCGGCAGGGCACCGGGGAGCTGTTTTTT
CATSDLRQGTGELFF
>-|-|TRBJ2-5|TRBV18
TGTGCCAGCTCTCCTGTATCGGAGACCCAGTACTTC
CASSPVSETQYF
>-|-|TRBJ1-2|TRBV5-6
TGTGCCAGCAGAGCACAGGGAGTGACAGCTTCCGGCTACACCTTC
CASRAQGVTASGYTF
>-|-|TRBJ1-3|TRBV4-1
TGCGCCAGCAGCCAAGAAGCCTCTGGAAACACCATATATTTT
CASSQEASGNTIYF
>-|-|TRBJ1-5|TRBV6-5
TGTGCCAGCAGATCACATGGGGGTTACGATCAGCCCCAGCATTTT
CASRSHGGYDQPQHF
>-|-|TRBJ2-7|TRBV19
TGTGCCAGTAGTATAGACCGGGACGGCCGTGACGAGCAGTACTTC
CASSIDRDGRDEQYF
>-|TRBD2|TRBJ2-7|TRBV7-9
TGTGCCAGCAGCCCATTGGGGGGGGAGCAGTACTTC
CASSPLGGEQYF
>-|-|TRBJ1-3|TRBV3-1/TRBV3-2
TGTGCCAGCAGCCAAGATGGTCCCAGCCTAGCAGGTGGAAACACCATATATTTT
CASSQDGPSLAGGNTIYF
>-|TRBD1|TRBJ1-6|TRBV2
TGTGCCAGGGGACAGGGCGGAGAATCACCCCTCCACTTT
CARGQGGESPLHF
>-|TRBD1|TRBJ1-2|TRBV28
TGTGCCAGCAGTCTCCCTCCGGGACAGGGGACCTATGGCTACACCTTC
CASSLPPGQGTYGYTF
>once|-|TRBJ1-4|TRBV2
TGTGCCAGCACCGAGGGTGGGGTCGCTAATGAAAAACTGTTTTTT
CASTEGGVANEKLFF